What follows are 26 T cell receptor beta chains derived from one specimen sequenced in a study of regulatory T cells in long-lasting Graves disease. Construction of the TCR beta libraries employed iRepertoire HTBI primers in conjunction with Arm-PCR of CDR3 regions. TCRdb processed the multiplex PCR reads anew with MiXCR; each CDR3 protein has one entry. The table shows 360,000 or so distinct CDR3 sequences, with roughly 17% occurring only once. Time point meaning: newly diagnosed GD, antithyroid drugs for less than 3 months. PBMC-derived RNA was used for the TCR library. The same specimen was also included in a second study, on T cells in Graves' hyperthyroidism and ophthalmopathy.

Sequenced here: peripheral blood mononuclear cells (PBMCs), sampled at new diagnosis, from a patient treated with antithyroid drugs. These TCRs come from a woman aged 18 to 35 with Graves disease.

This clonotype was seen many times. CDR3 protein: CASSQGRGQETQYF. CDR3 nucleotides: TGCGCCAGCAGCCAGGGTAGGGGGCAAGAGACCCAGTACTTC. The chain couples TRBV5-1 to TRBJ2-5, with D tentatively TRBD1 (6 bases). Germline CDR1 and CDR2: SGHRS and YFSETQ. The CDR3 covers 14 residues. V dropped 4 bases and J dropped 2 bases, with 12 bases sitting between them. The full variable domain, with the rest looked up from reference TRBV5-1 and TRBJ2-5, is KAGVTQTPRYLIKTRGQQVTLSCSPISGHRSVSWYQQTPGQGLQFLFEYFSETQRNKGNFPGRFSGRQFSNSRSEMNVSTLELGDSALYLCASSQGRGQETQYFGPGTRLLVL.

V gene TRBV2 combines with J gene TRBJ1-6; TRBD1 agrees at 9 bases. J lost 16 bases, V lost 5 bases, and 6 bases had no gene match. The CDR3 totals 12 residues. Per germline, CDR1 SNHLY and CDR2 FYNNEI. CDR3 region: CASSLSGTGLHF. The CDR3 DNA reads as TGTGCCAGCAGTTTGTCCGGGACAGGGCTCCACTTT.

Here the CDR3 reads CASSYPTGVRQPQHF. The CDR3 DNA reads TGTGCCAGCAGTTACCCCACAGGGGTAAGACAGCCCCAGCATTTT. The chain uses TRBV6-5 and TRBJ1-5, with TRBD1 identical over 7 bases. J was trimmed by 7 bases and V by 2 bases; bases with no gene match: 8. This CDR3 spans 15 amino acids. The V gene's germline CDR1 is MNHEY and CDR2 SVGAGI.

The table lists this clonotype with many counts. The genes are TRBV7-3 and TRBJ2-7; D is perhaps TRBD1 or TRBD2 (5 bases each). The length of the CDR3 is 13 residues. Germline CDR1 and CDR2: SGHTA and FQGTGA. V was clipped by 5 bases and J by 6 bases, with 14 bases between them. The CDR3 loop is CASSPNIGGEQYF. DNA for the CDR3: TGTGCCAGCAGCCCTAATATTGGGGGCGAGCAGTACTTC.

This clonotype occurred many times. V gene TRBV6-2 or TRBV6-3 combines with J gene TRBJ2-1; tentatively, D is TRBD2 (6 bases). This CDR3 region has 15 residues. Germline values: CDR1 MNHEY, CDR2 SVGEGT. V was clipped by 5 bases and J by 0 bases, with 11 bases between them. The CDR3 sequence is CASSEAGNSYNEQFF. CDR3 nucleotide sequence: TGTGCCAGCAGTGAAGCGGGTAACTCCTACAATGAGCAGTTCTTC.

This clonotype has ten or more counts. The chain uses TRBV11-1 and TRBJ2-1; D uncertain. Germline V gene data show CDR1 as SGHAT and CDR2 as FQDESV (reference sequence). The CDR3 loop spans 17 amino acids. V was clipped by 5 bases and J by 0 bases, with 17 bases between them. The CDR3 sequence is CASSHGISASSYNEQFF. The CDR3 nucleotides read TGTGCCAGCAGCCACGGAATCTCGGCCTCCTCCTACAATGAGCAGTTCTTC.

The chain uses TRBV5-4 and TRBJ2-1; 8 nucleotides agree with TRBD2. V was pared by 1 base and J by 0 bases, with 3 bases of the junction left unmatched. The CDR3 covers 16 residues. Germline-derived CDR1 and CDR2 are SGHNT and YYREEE (reference sequence). The CDR3 region is CASSLKSGSSYNEQFF. The CDR3, as DNA: TGTGCCAGCAGCTTGAAAAGCGGGAGCTCCTACAATGAGCAGTTCTTC.

The chain employs TRBV4-2 and TRBJ2-1; tentatively, D is TRBD2 (6 bases). The germline V gene encodes CDR1 LGHNA and CDR2 YNFKEQ. The CDR3 extends over 16 amino acids. The V gene lost 4 bases and the J gene lost 3 bases, with 16 bases spanning the gap. CDR3 region: CASSPFGGSDYNEQFF. CDR3 DNA: TGTGCCAGCAGCCCCTTTGGGGGGAGTGACTACAATGAGCAGTTCTTC.

This clonotype has a handful of counts. The chain uses TRBV15 and TRBJ2-1, with D maybe TRBD2 (6 bases). From germline, CDR1 is LNHNV and CDR2 YYDKDF (reference sequence). V was pared by 3 bases and J by 9 bases, with 15 bases between. The CDR3 consists of 14 residues. The DNA for the CDR3 is TGTGCCACCAGCAGTGATCGACTAGTCAGTGAGCAGTTCTTC. It is translated as CATSSDRLVSEQFF.

This clonotype was seen at least ten times. The CDR3 sequence: CASSSRGSTGTGAPGELFF. As DNA, the CDR3 is TGTGCCAGCAGCTCTCGGGGGAGCACCGGGACAGGGGCTCCCGGGGAGCTGTTTTTT. This chain uses TRBV11-2 with TRBJ2-2; 10 bases are a match to TRBD1. This CDR3 comprises 19 residues. Germline lookup yields CDR1 SGHAT and CDR2 FQNNGV. The V segment lost 4 bases and the J segment 6 bases; nucleotides outside the gene matches: 17.

Only a few counts were recorded for this clonotype. The V call is TRBV4-2, the J call TRBJ2-1, with a weak D call TRBD2 (6 bases). There are 20 residues in the CDR3. Trimming shortened V by 2 bases and J by 2 bases, and 25 bases separated the two germline ends. CDR1 is LGHNA and CDR2 is YNFKEQ in the germline V gene. CDR3 sequence: CASSQPRLVLVTPTYNEQFF. CDR3 coding DNA: TGTGCCAGCAGCCAACCCCGACTAGTGTTGGTGACCCCTACCTACAATGAGCAGTTCTTC.

This clonotype was detected many times. This rearrangement joins TRBV6-2 or TRBV6-3 to TRBJ2-3; TRBD2 aligns across 11 bases. Germline values: CDR1 MNHEY, CDR2 SVGEGT. The CDR3 consists of 18 residues. V was pared by 6 bases and J by 1 base, with 12 bases of the junction left unmatched. As DNA, the CDR3 is TGTGCCAGCAGCTTCGGGACTAGCGGTAATATACGCACAGATACGCAGTATTTT. Protein sequence: CASSFGTSGNIRTDTQYF.

This clonotype was observed many times. The chain carries TRBV6-2 or TRBV6-3 and TRBJ2-7; 9 positions match TRBD1. The CDR3 contains 13 residues. Germline CDR1 and CDR2: MNHEY and SVGEGT. V dropped 6 bases and J dropped 5; count of bases not matched to a gene: 5. The DNA for the CDR3 is TGTGCCAGCAGCCGGACAGGGGACCACGAGCAGTACTTC. Its protein product is CASSRTGDHEQYF.

This chain uses TRBV5-4 with TRBJ2-7; D is undetermined. V was shortened by 5 bases and J by 1 base, with 10 bases between the two germline ends. CDR1 is SGHNT and CDR2 is YYREEE in the germline V gene (reference sequence). The CDR3 length is 13 residues. The CDR3 DNA reads TGTGCCAGCAGTTCCCCGGAGTCCTACGAGCAGTACTTC. This gives the protein CASSSPESYEQYF.

This clonotype was observed at least ten times. The gene calls are TRBV5-1 and TRBJ2-1, with 10 positions matching TRBD2. Unmatched junction bases numbered 6, after V lost 0 bases and J lost 9 bases. This CDR3 has 15 amino acids. Germline CDR1 SGHRS, CDR2 YFSETQ. The CDR3 reads CASSLDLAGATEQFF. CDR3 in DNA: TGCGCCAGCAGCTTGGATCTAGCGGGAGCTACTGAGCAGTTCTTC.

This clonotype has at least ten counts. The rearrangement joins TRBV18 to TRBJ1-3; no clear D gene. CDR3 length equals 15 residues. Per germline, CDR1 KGHSH and CDR2 LQKENI. Trimming removed 3 bases from V and 0 bases from J, with 9 bases in between. In DNA, the CDR3 is TGTGCCAGCTCACCCCCCGACATCTCTGGAAACACCATATATTTT. Protein: CASSPPDISGNTIYF. The full variable domain, with the rest looked up from reference TRBV18 and TRBJ1-3, is NAGVMQNPRHLVRRRGQEARLRCSPMKGHSHVYWYRQLPEEGLKFMVYLQKENIIDESGMPKERFSAEFPKEGPSILRIQQVVRGDSAAYFCASSPPDISGNTIYFGEGSWLTVV.

In this sample, this clonotype turned up many times. The V and J genes are TRBV11-1 and TRBJ1-5; 9 bases are a match to TRBD1. This CDR3 has 15 amino acids. CDR1 is SGHAT and CDR2 is FQDESV in the germline V gene (reference sequence). Germline trimming cut 5 bases from V and 4 bases from J; bases unmatched to any gene: 6. The CDR3 coding sequence is TGTGCCAGCAGCGACACAGGGGGCGGTAATCAGCCCCAGCATTTT. Amino acids: CASSDTGGGNQPQHF. Supplemented by reference TRBV11-1 and TRBJ1-5, the full variable domain reads EAEVAQSPRYKITEKSQAVAFWCDPISGHATLYWYRQILGQGPELLVQFQDESVVDDSQLPKDRFSAERLKGVDSTLKIQPAELGDSAMYLCASSDTGGGNQPQHFGDGTRLSIL.

V gene TRBV19 combines with J gene TRBJ2-3; 7 bases are a match to TRBD1. Per the germline V gene, CDR1 is LNHDA and CDR2 is SQIVND (reference sequence). The CDR3 is 15 amino acids. The trim removed 4 bases at V and 2 bases at J, leaving 6 bases unmatched. The CDR3 here is CASSTGQISTDTQYF. CDR3 coding DNA: TGTGCCAGTAGTACGGGACAGATCTCCACAGATACGCAGTATTTT.

This chain joins TRBV5-6 and TRBJ2-2; 8 nucleotides agree with TRBD2. CDR1 is SGHDT and CDR2 is YYEEEE in the germline V gene. V was pared by 0 bases and J by 5 bases, with 0 bases of the junction left unmatched. The CDR3 covers 14 residues. CDR3 sequence reads: CASSLASGTGELFF. CDR3 nucleotides: TGTGCCAGCAGCTTGGCTAGCGGGACCGGGGAGCTGTTTTTT.

As regards this clonotype: A single base separates this from a much larger clone, so it may be a read error. The rearrangement links TRBV2 to TRBJ2-1; D perhaps matches TRBD2 (6 bases). CDR1 and CDR2 (germline): SNHLY, FYNNEI. The length of the CDR3 is 16 residues. With 5 bases removed from V and 0 bases from J, the gap between germline ends came to 14 bases. CDR3: CASSLFLGSSYNEQFF. The CDR3 nucleotides read TGTGCCAGCAGTTTATTTCTCGGGAGCTCCTACAATGAGCAGTTCTTC.

This clonotype has just a few counts. This rearrangement joins TRBV5-4 to TRBJ2-3; D possibly corresponds to TRBD2 (5 bases). The ends were cut back, 4 bases at V and 0 bases at J, with 15 bases in the middle. The CDR3 extends over 16 amino acids. Germline CDR1 reads SGHNT; CDR2 reads YYREEE (reference sequence). The CDR3 DNA sequence: TGTGCCAGCAGCCCGGGAAACCTGGCCAGCACAGATACGCAGTATTTT. Translated: CASSPGNLASTDTQYF.

This clonotype was observed many times. This chain connects TRBV11-2 to TRBJ1-1, with D perhaps TRBD1 (5 bases). The V and J ends lost 0 bases and 5 bases respectively, with 13 bases between them. In germline, CDR1 is SGHAT, CDR2 FQNNGV. The CDR3 length is 15 residues. The CDR3 protein is CASSLEIWGGTEAFF. The CDR3 region has the DNA TGTGCCAGCAGCTTAGAGATATGGGGCGGGACTGAAGCTTTCTTT.

This clonotype was counted between two and nine times. The chain recombines TRBV9 with TRBJ2-6, with D possibly being TRBD1 or TRBD2 (6 bases each). This CDR3 is built from 15 residues. Germline V lookup: CDR1 SGDLS, CDR2 YYNGEE. Trimming took 3 bases from V and 1 from J, leaving 8 bases between them. CDR3 sequence (DNA): TGTGCCAGCAGCGGCGGGACATCTGGGGCCAACGTCCTGACTTTC. Residues: CASSGGTSGANVLTF.

This clonotype was recorded many times. The chain is built from TRBV7-9 and TRBJ2-1; 8 bases are a match to TRBD1. The CDR3 totals 20 residues. Losses at the gene ends were 5 bases for V and 0 bases for J; bases not matched to a gene: 18. Germline lookup yields CDR1 SEHNR and CDR2 FQNEAQ (reference sequence). Here the CDR3 reads CASSGPGGQADGSSYNEQFF. The CDR3 nucleotides are TGTGCCAGCAGCGGTCCTGGGGGACAGGCCGACGGGAGCTCCTACAATGAGCAGTTCTTC.

There are many counts of this clonotype. The chain employs TRBV5-5 and TRBJ1-1; no clear D. Trimming stripped 4 bases from V and 2 bases from J, with 18 bases between. In germline, CDR1 is SGHKS, CDR2 YYEKEE (reference sequence). The CDR3 spans 16 residues. The CDR3: CASSVTPPGPNTEAFF. The DNA for the CDR3 is TGTGCCAGCAGCGTCACTCCCCCGGGCCCAAACACTGAAGCTTTCTTT.

This clonotype was recorded at least ten times. The V and J genes are TRBV6-5 and TRBJ1-5, with D possibly being TRBD1 (6 bases). The CDR3 is 14 residues long. The V end lost 0 bases, the J end lost 5 bases, and 8 bases lay between the germline ends. CDR1 MNHEY and CDR2 SVGAGI come from the germline V gene. The CDR3, as DNA: TGTGCCAGCAGTTACTCAGGGGGGTATCAGCCCCAGCATTTT. Its translation: CASSYSGGYQPQHF.